The source of this T cell receptor (beta chain) is a study of CD8+ T cells in alopecia areata. After isolation, RNA underwent reverse transcription to generate cDNA as the sequencing template. Using immunoSEQ multiplex PCR, the repertoire was profiled, and TCRdb retains in-frame clones only, with some absent. The sample holds 100,000 to 120,000 clones, approximately 51% seen once. This clone occurred a few times. The treatment here: oral pan-JAK inhibitor, 5-10 mg twice daily. The sample was CD4+ T cells sorted from blood, taken at week 24, from a patient treated with tofacitinib. This clonotype was sampled from a human donor with alopecia areata.

The CDR3 reads CAISDRQGSNEKLFF. DNA of the CDR3: TGTGCCATCAGTGATCGACAGGGCTCTAATGAAAAACTGTTTTTT. The chain couples TRBV10-3 to TRBJ1-4; TRBD1 agrees at 7 bases. Germline trimming cut 3 bases from V and 3 bases from J; bases unmatched to any gene: 4. The CDR3 totals 15 residues. CDR1 ENHRY and CDR2 SYGVKD come from the germline V gene.